Sequencing of this TCR beta chain was carried out in a study of regulatory T cells in long-lasting Graves disease. This CDR3 has 15 residues. V was trimmed by 2 bases and J by 2 bases, leaving 12 bases between them. Germline CDR1 and CDR2: SGHRS and YFSETQ. There are many counts of this clonotype. Construction of the TCR beta libraries employed iRepertoire HTBI primers in conjunction with Arm-PCR of CDR3 regions. TCRdb re-derived calls from the multiplex PCR reads in MiXCR, one entry per CDR3 protein. The table includes 400,000 to 500,000 distinct CDR3 sequences, over 15% detected once. Time point given: newly diagnosed GD, antithyroid drugs for less than 3 months. The TCR library was made from RNA extracted from PBMCs. These data also featured in a second study, about T cells in Graves' hyperthyroidism and ophthalmopathy. That work contributes: Used for diagnoses were clinical symptoms, serum thyroxine and TRAb, thyroid ultrasound and orbital computed tomography.

This chain uses TRBV5-1 with TRBJ2-3, with D uncertain. The clonotype was recovered from a woman in her 30s with Graves disease. The starting material was peripheral blood mononuclear cells (PBMCs), obtained at new diagnosis, from a patient treated with antithyroid drugs. In DNA, the CDR3 is TGCGCCAGCAGCTTCCCCGGGCACGACACAGATACGCAGTATTTT. Translating gives CASSFPGHDTDTQYF.